The text below deals with one T cell receptor beta chain. The naive CD8 population came from CD45RO-negative cells selected for CCR7, without terminally differentiated effector memory CD45RA+ cells. The germline V gene has CDR1 SQVTM and CDR2 ANQGSEA. With V trimmed by 6 bases and J by 3 bases, 4 bases remained unmatched. There are 13 residues in the CDR3. The data belong to a study of shared clonotypes between healthy human individuals. Assay: immunoSEQ multiplex PCR; the TCRdb copy retains only in-frame clones and omits some. The sample has about 2.2 million clones; 93% are singletons. Sequencing was done on a sample of naive CD8+ T cells from PBMCs. This sequence was found in a man younger than 35 in good health. Some clones in this sample may be carry-over from other donors' samples. The chain uses TRBV29-1 and TRBJ2-7; 11 nucleotides agree with TRBD2. CDR3 protein: CSVASGRLYEQYF. DNA of the CDR3: TGCAGCGTGGCTAGCGGGAGGCTCTACGAGCAGTACTTC.